The TCR beta chain under discussion was sequenced for a study of breast tumors, draining lymph nodes, adjacent tissues. The study, taken as a whole, reports: Tumor T cell lymph node origin was a supported hypothesis, not proven.

Samples came from axillary lymph nodes draining the breast cancer. From the multiplex PCR reads, TCRdb called clonotypes with MiXCR, one entry per CDR3 protein. The sample lists around 170,000 distinct CDR3 sequences, roughly a third occurring once. Per germline, CDR1 ENHRY and CDR2 SYGVKD. This CDR3 has 15 residues. The V and J ends lost 4 bases and 4 bases, in that order; junction bases with no gene match: 6. In its sample, this clonotype was seen many times. The antigen is unknown. This chain uses TRBV10-3 with TRBJ2-3, with 9 positions matching TRBD1. Material for sequencing was axillary lymph node tissue. The TCR was taken from a female donor with breast cancer. Some clones in this sample may be carry-over from other donors' samples. CDR3 nucleotide sequence: TGTGCCATCAGTGCGCCCGGGACAGGGTCAGATACGCAGTATTTT. This gives the protein CAISAPGTGSDTQYF.